The 8 T cell receptor beta chains in this list originate from one sample, sequenced in a study of human T cells and chemical hapten exposure. TCRdb itself ran the RACE reads through MiXCR, one entry per CDR3 protein. The table has roughly 75,000 distinct CDR3 sequences, 8.6% seen once. Described time point: healthy volunteer bleed at 6 weeks. Extraction of total RNA was performed on unfractionated whole blood. Source material: whole blood. These TCRs come from a female donor in good health. Some clones in this sample may be carry-over from other donors' samples.

This clonotype occurred many times. The rearrangement joins TRBV19 to TRBJ1-1; 8 bases are shared with TRBD1. This CDR3 region has 16 residues. The V gene's germline CDR1 is LNHDA and CDR2 SQIVND (reference sequence). V gave up 6 bases and J gave up 1 base; unmatched junction bases: 10. The CDR3 DNA reads TGTGCCAGTAGCCTCTCTGCCGGGACAGGGAACACTGAAGCTTTCTTT. This translates into CASSLSAGTGNTEAFF.

The V and J genes are TRBV7-9 and TRBJ2-3, with D perhaps assigned TRBD1 or TRBD2 (6 bases each). This CDR3 contains 14 residues. V lost 8 bases and J lost 2, with 14 bases in between. The germline gives CDR1 SEHNR, CDR2 FQNEAQ (reference sequence). The CDR3 DNA reads as TGTGCCAGCGTACGGGGGCTGAACACAGATACGCAGTATTTT. Its protein product is CASVRGLNTDTQYF.

Ten or more counts support this clonotype. V and J are TRBV6-6 and TRBJ2-7; TRBD2 matches 7 bases. Germline V CDR1 and CDR2: MNHNY, SVGAGI (reference sequence). The CDR3 is made up of 14 amino acids. The J segment lost 3 bases and the V segment lost 6 bases, leaving 8 bases of the junction unmatched. The CDR3 DNA reads as TGTGCCAGCAGGTCCGGGACTACGTACTACGAGCAGTACTTC. This encodes CASRSGTTYYEQYF.

This clonotype has at least ten counts. The chain has TRBV29-1 and TRBJ1-4, with D possibly TRBD1 on 6 matching bases. Germline values: CDR1 SQVTM, CDR2 ANQGSEA. This CDR3 comprises 12 residues. The V end lost 6 bases, the J end lost 3 bases, and 8 bases lay between the germline ends. The CDR3 sequence: CSVWTANEKLFF. In nucleotides, the CDR3 is TGCAGCGTGTGGACAGCTAATGAAAAACTGTTTTTT.

This clonotype was seen many times. V usage is TRBV7-9 and J usage is TRBJ2-7; either TRBD1 or TRBD2 may supply D (6 bases each). Germline CDR1 is SEHNR and CDR2 is FQNEAQ (reference sequence). The CDR3 is made up of 16 amino acids. V was clipped by 5 bases and J by 4 bases, with 21 bases between them. The CDR3 is CASSPFLSGAEYEQYF. The CDR3 DNA sequence: TGTGCCAGCAGCCCCTTTTTATCGGGGGCAGAATACGAGCAGTACTTC.

This clonotype was detected a few times. The V and J genes are TRBV5-1 and TRBJ2-3; D unresolved. V lost 4 bases to trimming and J lost 0 bases, with 12 bases between them. Germline CDR1 reads SGHRS; CDR2 reads YFSETQ. CDR3 length equals 15 residues. For the CDR3, the DNA is TGCGCCAGCAGCAAGGACGGCGCTAGCACAGATACGCAGTATTTT. Translated, it gives CASSKDGASTDTQYF.

This clonotype was detected many times. CDR3 sequence reads: CASSLDNQPQHF. DNA of the CDR3: TGTGCCAGCAGCTTGGACAATCAGCCCCAGCATTTT. The J gene is TRBJ1-5, the V gene TRBV5-4, with D unclear. This CDR3 spans 12 amino acids. The V gene lost 0 bases and the J gene lost 3 bases, with 1 base spanning the gap. CDR1 and CDR2 (germline): SGHNT, YYREEE (reference sequence).

This clonotype was picked up a small number of times. This rearrangement joins TRBV12-3 or TRBV12-4 to TRBJ1-2; 7 bases are shared with TRBD1. The junction had 9 bases not matched to a gene; V was cut back by 6 bases and J by 8 bases. The CDR3 totals 13 residues. The CDR3 loop reads CASSPKGAIGYTF. Here the CDR3 DNA reads TGTGCCAGCAGCCCCAAGGGGGCTATCGGCTACACCTTC.